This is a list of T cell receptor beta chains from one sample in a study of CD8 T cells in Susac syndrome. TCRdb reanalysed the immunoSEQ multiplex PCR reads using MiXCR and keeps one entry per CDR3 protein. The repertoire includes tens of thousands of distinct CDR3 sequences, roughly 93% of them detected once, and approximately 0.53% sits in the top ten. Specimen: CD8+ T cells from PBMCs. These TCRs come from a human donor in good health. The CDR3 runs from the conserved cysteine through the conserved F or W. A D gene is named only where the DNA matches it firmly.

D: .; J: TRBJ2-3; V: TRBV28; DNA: TGTGCCAGCTCCCTTGGAACGGGACGGGCAGATACGCAGTATTTT; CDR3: CASSLGTGRADTQYF
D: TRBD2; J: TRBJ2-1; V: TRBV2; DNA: TGTGCCAGCATGCGGCTAGCGGCGTCCTACAATGAGCAGTTCTTC; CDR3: CASMRLAASYNEQFF
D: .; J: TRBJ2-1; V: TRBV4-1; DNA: TGCGCCAGCAGCCAAGATGAAGACCTATACAATGAGCAGTTCTTC; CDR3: CASSQDEDLYNEQFF
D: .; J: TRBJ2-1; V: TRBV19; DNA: TGTGCCAGTAGTACACGGGCCTTCTACAATGAGCAGTTCTTC; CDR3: CASSTRAFYNEQFF
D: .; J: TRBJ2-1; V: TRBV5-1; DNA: TGCGCCAGCAGCTACAACAGGGAGCTAGCGAACTACAATGAGCAGTTCTTC; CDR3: CASSYNRELANYNEQFF
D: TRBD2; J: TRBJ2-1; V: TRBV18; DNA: TGTGCCAGCTCACCACCACTAGCGGAGGTATTCAATGAGCAGTTCTTC; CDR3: CASSPPLAEVFNEQFF
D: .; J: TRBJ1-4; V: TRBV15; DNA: TGTGCCACCAGCAGGGACACCGCATTCGAAAAACTGTTTTTT; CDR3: CATSRDTAFEKLFF
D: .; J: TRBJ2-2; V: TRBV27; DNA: TGTGCCAGCACGGGGCAGGCGGACGGGGAGCTGTTTTTT; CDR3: CASTGQADGELFF
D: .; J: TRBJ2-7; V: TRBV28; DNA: TGTGCCAGCGCCCCGTGGCAGTCCTCCTACGAGCAGTACTTC; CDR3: CASAPWQSSYEQYF
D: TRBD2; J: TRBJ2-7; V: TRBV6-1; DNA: TGTGCCAGCAGTGAGGCTAGCGGAAGCTACGAGCAGTACTTC; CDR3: CASSEASGSYEQYF
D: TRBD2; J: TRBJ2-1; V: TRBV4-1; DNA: TGCGCCAGCAGCCAAGATCGCGGGAGGGCCAGGAATGAGCAGTTCTTC; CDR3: CASSQDRGRARNEQFF